This TCR beta chain stems from a study of blood T cell repertoires in COVID-19. Across the whole study: PBMCs, B-cell-depleted T cells, or T cells were the source of the cDNA or gDNA that made up the material.

This CDR3 has 14 residues. V gave up 5 bases and J gave up 2 bases, with 9 bases separating them. CDR1 and CDR2 from the germline V gene are SGHNT and YENEEA. TCRdb keeps only in-frame clones here, not all; method: immunoSEQ multiplex PCR. The profile covers about 330,000 clones, with around 87% appearing a single time and over 4% taken by the ten largest. Participant-reported clinical history was the basis for cohort assignment. Two consecutive negative NP/OP PCR tests, clearance, or resolved symptoms defined Cohort 3 recovery. The sequenced sample was PBMCs or T cells enriched from blood (not recorded which). The J gene is TRBJ2-2, the V gene TRBV11-3; tentatively, D is TRBD1 (6 bases). The receptor was derived from a woman in her 30s who had recovered from COVID-19. The CDR3 protein is CASSVQGNTGELFF. The CDR3 nucleotides read TGTGCCAGCAGCGTACAGGGTAACACCGGGGAGCTGTTTTTT.